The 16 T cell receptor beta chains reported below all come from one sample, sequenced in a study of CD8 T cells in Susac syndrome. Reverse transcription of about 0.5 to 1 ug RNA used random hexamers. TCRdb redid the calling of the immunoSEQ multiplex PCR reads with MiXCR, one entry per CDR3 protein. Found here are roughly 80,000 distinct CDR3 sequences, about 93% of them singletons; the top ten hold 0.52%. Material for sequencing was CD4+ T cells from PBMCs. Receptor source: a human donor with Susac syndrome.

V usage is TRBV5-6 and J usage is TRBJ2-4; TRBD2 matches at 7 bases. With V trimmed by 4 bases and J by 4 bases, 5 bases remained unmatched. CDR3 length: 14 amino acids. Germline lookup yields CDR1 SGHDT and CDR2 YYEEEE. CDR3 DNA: TGTGCCAGCAGCCCGGTCGGGGGGAAAAACATTCAGTACTTC. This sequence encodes CASSPVGGKNIQYF.

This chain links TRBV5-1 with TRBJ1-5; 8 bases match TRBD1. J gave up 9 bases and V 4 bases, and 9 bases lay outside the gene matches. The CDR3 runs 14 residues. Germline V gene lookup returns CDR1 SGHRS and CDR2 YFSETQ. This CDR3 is CASSPGTGSSPQHF. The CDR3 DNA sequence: TGCGCCAGCAGCCCAGGGACAGGCTCTTCGCCCCAGCATTTT.

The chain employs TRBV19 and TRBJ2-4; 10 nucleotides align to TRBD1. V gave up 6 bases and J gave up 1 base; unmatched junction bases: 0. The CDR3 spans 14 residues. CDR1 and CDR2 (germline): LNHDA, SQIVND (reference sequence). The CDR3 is CASRDRGAKNIQYF. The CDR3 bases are TGTGCCAGTAGGGACAGGGGGGCCAAAAACATTCAGTACTTC.

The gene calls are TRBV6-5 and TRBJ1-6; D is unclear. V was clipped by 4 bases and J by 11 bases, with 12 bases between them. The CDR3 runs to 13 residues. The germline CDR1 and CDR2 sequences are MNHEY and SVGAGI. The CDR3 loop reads CASSSFRVAPLHF. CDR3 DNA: TGTGCCAGCAGTTCGTTTCGGGTGGCACCCCTCCACTTT.

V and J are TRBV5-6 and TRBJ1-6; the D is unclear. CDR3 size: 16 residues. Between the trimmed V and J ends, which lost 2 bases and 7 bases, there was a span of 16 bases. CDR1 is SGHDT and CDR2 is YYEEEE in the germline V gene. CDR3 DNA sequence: TGTGCCAGCAGCTTTCCCCCCGGTGGAGAAAATTCACCCCTCCACTTT. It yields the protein CASSFPPGGENSPLHF. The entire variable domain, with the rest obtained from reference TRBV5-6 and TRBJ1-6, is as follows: DAGVTQSPTHLIKTRGQQVTLRCSPKSGHDTVSWYQQALGQGPQFIFQYYEEEERQRGNFPDRFSGHQFPNYSSELNVNALLLGDSALYLCASSFPPGGENSPLHFGNGTRLTVT.

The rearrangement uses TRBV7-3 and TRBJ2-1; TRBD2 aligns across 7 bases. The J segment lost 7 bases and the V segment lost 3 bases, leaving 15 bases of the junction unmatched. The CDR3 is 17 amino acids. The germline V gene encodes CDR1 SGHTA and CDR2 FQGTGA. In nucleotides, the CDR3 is TGTGCCAGCAGCTTTTCAGGTGGAACTAGCGTGGGGAATGAGCAGTTCTTC. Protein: CASSFSGGTSVGNEQFF.

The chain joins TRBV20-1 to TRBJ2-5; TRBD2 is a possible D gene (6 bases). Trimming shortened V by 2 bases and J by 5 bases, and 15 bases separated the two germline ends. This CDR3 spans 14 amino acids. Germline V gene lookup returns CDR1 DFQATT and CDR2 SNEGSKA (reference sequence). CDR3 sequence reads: CSARSPGGRETQYF. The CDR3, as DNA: TGCAGTGCTAGATCTCCCGGTGGGAGGGAGACCCAGTACTTC.

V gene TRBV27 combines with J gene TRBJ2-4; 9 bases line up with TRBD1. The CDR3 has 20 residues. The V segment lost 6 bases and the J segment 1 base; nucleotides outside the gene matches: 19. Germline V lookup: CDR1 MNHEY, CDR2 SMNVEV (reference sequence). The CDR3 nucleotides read TGTGCCAGCAGCCCATCTCCGAAAACCGGGACAGGGTGGGCCAAAAACATTCAGTACTTC. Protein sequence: CASSPSPKTGTGWAKNIQYF.

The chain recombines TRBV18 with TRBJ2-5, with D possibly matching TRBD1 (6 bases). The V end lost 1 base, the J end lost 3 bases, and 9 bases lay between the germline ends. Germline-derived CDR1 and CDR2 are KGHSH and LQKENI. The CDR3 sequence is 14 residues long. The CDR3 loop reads CASSPLGQKETQYF. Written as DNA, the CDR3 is TGTGCCAGCTCACCACTAGGACAGAAAGAGACCCAGTACTTC.

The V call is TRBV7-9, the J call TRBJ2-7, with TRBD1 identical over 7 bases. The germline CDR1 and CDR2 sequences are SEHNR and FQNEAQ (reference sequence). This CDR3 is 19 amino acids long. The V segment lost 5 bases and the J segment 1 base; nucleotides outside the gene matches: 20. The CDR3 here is CASSRAILGTVGPSYEQYF. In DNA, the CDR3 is TGTGCCAGCAGCCGGGCCATCCTAGGGACAGTGGGTCCTTCCTACGAGCAGTACTTC.

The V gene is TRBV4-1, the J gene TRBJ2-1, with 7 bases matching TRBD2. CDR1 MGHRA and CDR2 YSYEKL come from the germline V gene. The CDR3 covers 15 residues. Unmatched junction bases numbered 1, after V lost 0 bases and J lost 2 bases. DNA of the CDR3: TGCGCCAGCAGCCAAGATGGGACTACCTACAATGAGCAGTTCTTC. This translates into CASSQDGTTYNEQFF.

The CDR3: CASGLVGSDTQYF. The CDR3 bases are TGTGCTAGTGGTTTGGTGGGATCAGATACGCAGTATTTT. V usage is TRBV12-5 and J usage is TRBJ2-3; D is unresolved. Trimming cost V 0 bases and J 4 bases, with 5 bases left between them. This CDR3 is 13 amino acids long. Germline V gene sequence: CDR1 LGHNT, CDR2 FRNRAP.

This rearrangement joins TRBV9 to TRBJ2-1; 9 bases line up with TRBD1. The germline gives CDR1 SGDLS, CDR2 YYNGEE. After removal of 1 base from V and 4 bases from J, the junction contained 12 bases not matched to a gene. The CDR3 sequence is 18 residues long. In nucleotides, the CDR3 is TGTGCCAGCAGCGTAAGTTCGAAGGACAGGGGTAGATACAATGAGCAGTTCTTC. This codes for CASSVSSKDRGRYNEQFF.

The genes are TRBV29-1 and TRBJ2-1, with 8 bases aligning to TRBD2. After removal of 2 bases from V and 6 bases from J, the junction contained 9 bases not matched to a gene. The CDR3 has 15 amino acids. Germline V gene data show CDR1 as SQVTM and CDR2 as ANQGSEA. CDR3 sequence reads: CSVEPLGRVLNEQFF. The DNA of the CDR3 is TGCAGCGTTGAACCCCTCGGGAGGGTACTCAATGAGCAGTTCTTC.

The CDR3 reads CASRAPNTEAFF. CDR3 coding DNA: TGTGCCAGCAGGGCTCCGAACACTGAAGCTTTCTTT. V gene TRBV7-2 combines with J gene TRBJ1-1; no clear D gene. The CDR3 contains 12 residues. V was shortened by 6 bases and J by 1 base, with 6 bases between the two germline ends. The germline V gene has CDR1 SGHTA and CDR2 FQGNSA.

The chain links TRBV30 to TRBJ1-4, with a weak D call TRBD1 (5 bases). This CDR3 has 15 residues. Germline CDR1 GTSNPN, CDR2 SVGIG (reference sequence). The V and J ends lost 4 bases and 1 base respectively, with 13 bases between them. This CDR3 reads CAWTPPGVTNEKLFF. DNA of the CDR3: TGTGCCTGGACCCCCCCGGGGGTAACTAATGAAAAACTGTTTTTT.